The subject of this entry is one T cell receptor (beta chain). Its cognate antigen is unknown. The assay was immunoSEQ multiplex PCR, and TCRdb's table has in-frame clones only and misses some. The sample contains more than 55,000 clones, 75% to 95% of which appear only once. The CDR3 has 14 amino acids. Germline CDR1 and CDR2: SNHLY and FYNNEI. The junction had 5 bases not matched to a gene; V was cut back by 4 bases and J by 6 bases. The sample belongs to a study of OX40 agonist ivuxolimab in advanced cancers. Study-wide results and caveats: The authors also found low normalized T-cell clonal expansion in some nonresponders. The expanded peripheral T cells' antigen specificity was not determined.

This TCR was recovered from an adult with an advanced solid tumor such as melanoma, head and neck, liver or kidney cancer. This chain links TRBV2 with TRBJ2-3; TRBD2 matches at 9 bases. The specimen comprised CD4+ or CD8+ T cells sorted from blood, sampled in a trial of the OX40 agonist ivuxolimab. For the CDR3, the DNA is TGTGCCAGCAGTGCCTCTAGCGGGATTGATACGCAGTATTTT. Translating it yields CASSASSGIDTQYF.